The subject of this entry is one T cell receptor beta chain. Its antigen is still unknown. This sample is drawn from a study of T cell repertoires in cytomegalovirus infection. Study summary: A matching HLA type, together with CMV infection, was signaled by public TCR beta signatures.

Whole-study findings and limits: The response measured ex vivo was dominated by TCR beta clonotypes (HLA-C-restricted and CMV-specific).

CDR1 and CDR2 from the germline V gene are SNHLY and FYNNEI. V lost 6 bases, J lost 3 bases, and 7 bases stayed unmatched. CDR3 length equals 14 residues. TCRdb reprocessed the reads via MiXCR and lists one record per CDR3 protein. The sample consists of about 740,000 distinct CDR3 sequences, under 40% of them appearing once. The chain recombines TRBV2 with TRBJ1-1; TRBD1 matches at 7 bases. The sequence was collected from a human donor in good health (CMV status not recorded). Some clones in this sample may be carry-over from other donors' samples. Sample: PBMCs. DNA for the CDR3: TGTGCCAGCAGGGACGTGACAGGGCACACTGAAGCTTTCTTT. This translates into CASRDVTGHTEAFF.